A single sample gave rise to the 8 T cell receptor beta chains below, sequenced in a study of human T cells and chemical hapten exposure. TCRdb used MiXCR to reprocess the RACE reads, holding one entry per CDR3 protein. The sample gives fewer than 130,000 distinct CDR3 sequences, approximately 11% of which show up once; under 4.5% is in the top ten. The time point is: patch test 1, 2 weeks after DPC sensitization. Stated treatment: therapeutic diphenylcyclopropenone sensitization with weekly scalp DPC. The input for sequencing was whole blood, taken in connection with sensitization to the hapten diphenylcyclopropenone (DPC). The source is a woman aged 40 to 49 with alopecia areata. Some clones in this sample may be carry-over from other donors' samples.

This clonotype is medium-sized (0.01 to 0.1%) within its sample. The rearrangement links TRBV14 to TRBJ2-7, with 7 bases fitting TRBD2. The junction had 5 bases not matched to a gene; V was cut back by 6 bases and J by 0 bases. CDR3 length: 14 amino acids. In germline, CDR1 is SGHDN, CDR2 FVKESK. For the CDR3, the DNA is TGTGCCAGCAGACCTAGCGGTCGCTCCTACGAGCAGTACTTC. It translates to CASRPSGRSYEQYF.

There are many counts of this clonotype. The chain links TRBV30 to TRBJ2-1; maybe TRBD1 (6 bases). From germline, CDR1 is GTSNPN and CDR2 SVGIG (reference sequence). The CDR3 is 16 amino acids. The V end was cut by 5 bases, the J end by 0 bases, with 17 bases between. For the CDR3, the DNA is TGTGCCTGGGCCCCGGGACAACCCTTCTCCTACAATGAGCAGTTCTTC. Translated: CAWAPGQPFSYNEQFF.

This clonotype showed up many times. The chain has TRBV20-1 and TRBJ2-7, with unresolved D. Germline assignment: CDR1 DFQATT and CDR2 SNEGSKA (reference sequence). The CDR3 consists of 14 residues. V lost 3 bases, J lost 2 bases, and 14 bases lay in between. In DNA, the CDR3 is TGCAGTGCTAGTAAGGGCGGACCTGCCTACGAGCAGTACTTC. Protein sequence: CSASKGGPAYEQYF.

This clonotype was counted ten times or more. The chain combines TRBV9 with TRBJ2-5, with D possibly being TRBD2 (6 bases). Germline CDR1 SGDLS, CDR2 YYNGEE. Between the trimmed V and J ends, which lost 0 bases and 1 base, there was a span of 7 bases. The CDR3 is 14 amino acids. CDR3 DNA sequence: TGTGCCAGCAGCGTAGGGGGGGTCCAAGAGACCCAGTACTTC. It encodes CASSVGGVQETQYF. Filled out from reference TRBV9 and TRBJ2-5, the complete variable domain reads DSGVTQTPKHLITATGQRVTLRCSPRSGDLSVYWYQQSLDQGLQFLIQYYNGEERAKGNILERFSAQQFPDLHSELNLSSLELGDSALYFCASSVGGVQETQYFGPGTRLLVL.

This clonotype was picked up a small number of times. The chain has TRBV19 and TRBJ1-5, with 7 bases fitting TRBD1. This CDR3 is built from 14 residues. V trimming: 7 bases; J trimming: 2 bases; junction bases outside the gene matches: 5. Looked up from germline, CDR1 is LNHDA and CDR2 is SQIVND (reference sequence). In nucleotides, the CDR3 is TGTGCCAGTACCAGACAGGGAGGCAATCAGCCCCAGCATTTT. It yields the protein CASTRQGGNQPQHF.

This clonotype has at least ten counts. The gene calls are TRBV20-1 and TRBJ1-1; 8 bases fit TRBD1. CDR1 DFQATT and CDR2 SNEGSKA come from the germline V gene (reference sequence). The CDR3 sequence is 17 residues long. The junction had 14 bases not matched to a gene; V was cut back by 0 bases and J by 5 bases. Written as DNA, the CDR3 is TGCAGTGCTAGAGATGCGGCCCGACAGGGGCTTGAGACTGAAGCTTTCTTT. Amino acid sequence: CSARDAARQGLETEAFF.

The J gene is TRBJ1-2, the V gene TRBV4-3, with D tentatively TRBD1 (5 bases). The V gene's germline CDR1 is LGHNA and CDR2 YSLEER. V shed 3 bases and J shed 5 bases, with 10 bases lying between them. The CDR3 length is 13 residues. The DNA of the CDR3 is TGCGCCAGCAGCCAGAGGGGCATATATGGCTACACCTTC. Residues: CASSQRGIYGYTF.

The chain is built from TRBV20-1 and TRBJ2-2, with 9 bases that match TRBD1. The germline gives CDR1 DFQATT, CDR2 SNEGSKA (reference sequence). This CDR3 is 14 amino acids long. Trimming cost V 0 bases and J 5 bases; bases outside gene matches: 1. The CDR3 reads CSARDGQGTGELFF. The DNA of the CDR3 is TGCAGTGCTAGAGATGGACAGGGGACCGGGGAGCTGTTTTTT.